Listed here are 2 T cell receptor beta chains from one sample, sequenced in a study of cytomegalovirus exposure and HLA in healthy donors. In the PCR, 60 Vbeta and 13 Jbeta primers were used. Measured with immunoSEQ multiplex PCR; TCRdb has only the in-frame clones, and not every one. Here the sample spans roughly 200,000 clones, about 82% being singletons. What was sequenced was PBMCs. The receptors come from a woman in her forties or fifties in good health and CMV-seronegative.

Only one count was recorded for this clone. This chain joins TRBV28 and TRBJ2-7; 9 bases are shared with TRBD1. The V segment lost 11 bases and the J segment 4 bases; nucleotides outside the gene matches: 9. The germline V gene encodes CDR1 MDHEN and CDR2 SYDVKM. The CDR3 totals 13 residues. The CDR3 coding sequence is TGTGCCGTCTTTGGACAGGGGTTTTACGAGCAGTACTTC. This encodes CAVFGQGFYEQYF.

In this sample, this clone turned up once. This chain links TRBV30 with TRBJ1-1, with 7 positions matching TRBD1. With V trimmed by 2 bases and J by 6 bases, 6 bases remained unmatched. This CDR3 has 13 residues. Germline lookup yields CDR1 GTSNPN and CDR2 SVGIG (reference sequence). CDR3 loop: CAWSRQGRAEAFF. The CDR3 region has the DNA TGTGCCTGGAGTCGACAGGGCAGGGCTGAAGCTTTCTTT.